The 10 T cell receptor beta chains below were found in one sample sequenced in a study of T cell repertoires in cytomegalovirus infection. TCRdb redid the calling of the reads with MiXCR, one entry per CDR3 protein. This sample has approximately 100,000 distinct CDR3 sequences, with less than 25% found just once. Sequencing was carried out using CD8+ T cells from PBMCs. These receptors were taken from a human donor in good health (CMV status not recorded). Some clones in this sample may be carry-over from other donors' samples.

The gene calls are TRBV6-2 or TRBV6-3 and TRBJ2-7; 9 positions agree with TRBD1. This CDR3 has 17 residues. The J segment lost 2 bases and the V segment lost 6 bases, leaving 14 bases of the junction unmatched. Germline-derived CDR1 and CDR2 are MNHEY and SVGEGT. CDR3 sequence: CASRRRFRDRDTYEQYF. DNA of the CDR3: TGTGCCAGCAGAAGACGATTCCGGGACAGGGATACCTACGAGCAGTACTTC.

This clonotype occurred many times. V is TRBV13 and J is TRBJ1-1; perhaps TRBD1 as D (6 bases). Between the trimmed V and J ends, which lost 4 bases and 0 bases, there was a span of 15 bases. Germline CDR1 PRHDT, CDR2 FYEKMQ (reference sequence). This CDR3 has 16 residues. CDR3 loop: CASSWRGSGMNTEAFF. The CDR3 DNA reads TGTGCCAGCAGCTGGAGGGGGTCCGGTATGAACACTGAAGCTTTCTTT.

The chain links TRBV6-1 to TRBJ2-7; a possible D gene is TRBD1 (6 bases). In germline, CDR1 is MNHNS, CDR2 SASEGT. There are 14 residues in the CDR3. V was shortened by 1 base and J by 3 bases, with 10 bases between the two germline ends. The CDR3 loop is CASSEGGRGYEQYF. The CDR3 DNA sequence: TGTGCCAGCAGTGAAGGGGGCAGGGGCTACGAGCAGTACTTC.

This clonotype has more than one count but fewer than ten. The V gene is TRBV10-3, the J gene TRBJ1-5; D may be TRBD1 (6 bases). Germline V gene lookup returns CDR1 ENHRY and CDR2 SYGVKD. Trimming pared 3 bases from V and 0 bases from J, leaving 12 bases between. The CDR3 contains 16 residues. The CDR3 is CAISEEGGYSNQPQHF. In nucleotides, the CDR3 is TGTGCCATCAGTGAAGAGGGGGGTTATAGCAATCAGCCCCAGCATTTT.

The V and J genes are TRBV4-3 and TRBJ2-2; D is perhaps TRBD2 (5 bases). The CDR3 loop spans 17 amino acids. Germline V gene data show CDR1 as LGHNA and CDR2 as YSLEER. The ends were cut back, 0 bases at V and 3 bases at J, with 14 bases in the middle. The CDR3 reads CASSQDETEADTGELFF. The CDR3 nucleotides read TGCGCCAGCAGCCAAGATGAAACAGAAGCGGACACCGGGGAGCTGTTTTTT.

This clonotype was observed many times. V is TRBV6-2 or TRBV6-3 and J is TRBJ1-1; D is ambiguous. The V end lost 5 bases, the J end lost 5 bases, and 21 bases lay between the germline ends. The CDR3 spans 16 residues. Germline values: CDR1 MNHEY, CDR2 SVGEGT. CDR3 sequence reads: CASSRRAGVGVTEAFF. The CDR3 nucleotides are TGTGCCAGCAGTCGCCGTGCTGGGGTCGGTGTTACTGAAGCTTTCTTT.

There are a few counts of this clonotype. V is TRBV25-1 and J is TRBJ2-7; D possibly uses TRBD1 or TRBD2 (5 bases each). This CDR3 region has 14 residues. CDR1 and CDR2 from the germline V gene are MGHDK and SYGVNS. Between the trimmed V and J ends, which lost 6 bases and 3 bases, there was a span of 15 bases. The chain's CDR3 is CASRAGDGFYEQYF. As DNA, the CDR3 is TGTGCCAGCAGGGCTGGGGACGGATTCTACGAGCAGTACTTC.

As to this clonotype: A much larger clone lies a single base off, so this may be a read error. CDR3 region: CATNDPPRTAQFF. CDR3 nucleotides: TGTGCCACCAATGACCCCCCGAGAACCGCGCAGTTCTTC. The V call is TRBV24-1, the J call TRBJ2-1; unclear D gene. Between the trimmed V and J ends, which lost 8 bases and 12 bases, there was a span of 19 bases. Germline values: CDR1 KGHDR, CDR2 SFDVKD. This CDR3 is 13 amino acids long.

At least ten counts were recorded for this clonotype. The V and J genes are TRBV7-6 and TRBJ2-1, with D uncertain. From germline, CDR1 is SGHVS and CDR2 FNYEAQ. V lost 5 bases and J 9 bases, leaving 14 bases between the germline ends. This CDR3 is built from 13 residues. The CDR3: CASSPNAGVEQFF. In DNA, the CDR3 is TGTGCCAGCAGCCCCAACGCAGGAGTTGAGCAGTTCTTC.

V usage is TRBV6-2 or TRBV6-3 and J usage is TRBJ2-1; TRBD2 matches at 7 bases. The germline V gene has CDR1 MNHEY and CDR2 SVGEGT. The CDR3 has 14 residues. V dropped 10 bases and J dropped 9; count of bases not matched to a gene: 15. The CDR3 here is CATSGGDPGGEQFF. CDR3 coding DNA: TGTGCCACCTCAGGTGGGGACCCGGGGGGTGAGCAGTTCTTC.